This TCR beta chain was sequenced in a study of blood T cell repertoires in COVID-19. Sequenced by immunoSEQ multiplex PCR; TCRdb stores in-frame clones only, minus some. This sample has some 14,000 clones; around 87% occur once, and the top ten carry around 15%. Between the trimmed V and J ends, which lost 2 bases and 3 bases, there was a span of 7 bases. The CDR3 length is 13 residues. The germline CDR1 and CDR2 sequences are MDHEN and SYDVKM. The sample taken for sequencing was peripheral blood. The clonotype was recovered from a man aged 50 or older with active COVID-19. The V and J genes are TRBV28 and TRBJ1-2; D not resolved. This CDR3 reads CASSLSMYYGYTF. DNA for the CDR3: TGTGCCAGCAGTTTAAGCATGTACTATGGCTACACCTTC.